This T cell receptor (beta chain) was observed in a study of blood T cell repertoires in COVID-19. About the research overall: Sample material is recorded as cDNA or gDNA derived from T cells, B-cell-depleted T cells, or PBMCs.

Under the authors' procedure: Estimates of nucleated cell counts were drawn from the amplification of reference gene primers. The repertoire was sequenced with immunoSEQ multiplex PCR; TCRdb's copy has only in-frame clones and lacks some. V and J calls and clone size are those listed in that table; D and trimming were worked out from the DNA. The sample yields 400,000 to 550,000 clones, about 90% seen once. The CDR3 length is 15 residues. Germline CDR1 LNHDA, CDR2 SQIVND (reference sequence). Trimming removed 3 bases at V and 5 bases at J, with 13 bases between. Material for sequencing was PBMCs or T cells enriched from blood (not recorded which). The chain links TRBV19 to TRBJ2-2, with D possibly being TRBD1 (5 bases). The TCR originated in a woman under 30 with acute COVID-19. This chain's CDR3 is CASSMGQGGTGELFF. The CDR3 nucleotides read TGTGCCAGTAGTATGGGCCAGGGTGGAACCGGGGAGCTGTTTTTT.